This T cell receptor (beta chain) was observed in a study of cytomegalovirus exposure and HLA in healthy donors. Study findings and constraints: Excluded: some indistinguishable V segments such as TRBV6-2 and TRBV6-3. CMV serostatus was the only immune exposure information that was available.

The study ran its PCR with 60 Vbeta and 13 Jbeta primers. TCRdb's table, derived via immunoSEQ multiplex PCR, lists solely in-frame clones and lacks some. This sample has about 35,000 clones; roughly 90% occur once, and the top ten carry 2.7%. All donors participated as healthy donors of bone marrow. The CDR3 runs to 11 residues. CDR1 and CDR2 (germline): MDHEN, SYDVKM. V dropped 5 bases and J dropped 7 bases, with 9 bases sitting between them. On this clone: Antigen unknown.

This receptor was obtained from a woman aged 18-29 years in good health and CMV-seronegative. V is TRBV28 and J is TRBJ2-7; D remains unclear. The sample consisted of PBMCs. CDR3 loop: CASSPRREQYF. The CDR3 coding sequence is TGTGCCAGCAGTCCCCGCAGGGAGCAGTACTTC.